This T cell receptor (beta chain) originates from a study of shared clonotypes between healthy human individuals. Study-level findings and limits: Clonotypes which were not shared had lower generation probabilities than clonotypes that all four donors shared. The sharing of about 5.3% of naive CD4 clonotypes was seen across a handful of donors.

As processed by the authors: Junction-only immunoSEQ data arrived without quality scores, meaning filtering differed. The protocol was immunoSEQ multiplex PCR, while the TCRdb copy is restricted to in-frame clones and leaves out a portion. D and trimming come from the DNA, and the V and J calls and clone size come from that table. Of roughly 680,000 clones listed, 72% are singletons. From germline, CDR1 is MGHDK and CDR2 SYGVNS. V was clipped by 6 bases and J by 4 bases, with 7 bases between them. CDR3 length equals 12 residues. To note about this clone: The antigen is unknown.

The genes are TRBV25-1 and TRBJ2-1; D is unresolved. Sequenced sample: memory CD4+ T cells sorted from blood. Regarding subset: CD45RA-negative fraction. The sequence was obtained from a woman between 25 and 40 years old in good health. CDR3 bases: TGTGCCAGCAGAGACCGGTACAATGAGCAGTTCTTC. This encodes CASRDRYNEQFF.